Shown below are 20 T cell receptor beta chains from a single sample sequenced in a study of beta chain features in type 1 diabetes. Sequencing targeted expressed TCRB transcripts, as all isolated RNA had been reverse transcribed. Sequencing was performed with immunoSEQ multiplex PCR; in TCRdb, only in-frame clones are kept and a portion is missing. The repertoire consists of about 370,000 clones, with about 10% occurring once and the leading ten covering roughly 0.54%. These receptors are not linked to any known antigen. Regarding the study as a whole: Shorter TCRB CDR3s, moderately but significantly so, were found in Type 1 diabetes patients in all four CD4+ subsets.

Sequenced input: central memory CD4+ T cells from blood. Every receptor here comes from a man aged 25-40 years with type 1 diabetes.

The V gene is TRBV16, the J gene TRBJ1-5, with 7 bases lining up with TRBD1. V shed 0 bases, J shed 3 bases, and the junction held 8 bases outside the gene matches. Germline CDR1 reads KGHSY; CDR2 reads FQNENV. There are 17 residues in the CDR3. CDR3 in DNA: TGTGCCAGCAGCCAATCAATAGCCAGGGGGTTCAATCAGCCCCAGCATTTT. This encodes CASSQSIARGFNQPQHF.

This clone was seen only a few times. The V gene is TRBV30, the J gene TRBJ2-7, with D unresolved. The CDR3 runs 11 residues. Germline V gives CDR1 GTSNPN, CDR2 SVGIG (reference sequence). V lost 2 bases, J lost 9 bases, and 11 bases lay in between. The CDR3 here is CAWSSSPAQYF. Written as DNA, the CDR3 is TGTGCCTGGAGTAGCAGTCCGGCGCAGTACTTC. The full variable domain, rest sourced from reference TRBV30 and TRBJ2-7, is SQTIHQWPATLVQPVGSPLSLECTVEGTSNPNLYWYRQAAGRGLQLLFYSVGIGQISSEVPQNLSASRPQDRQFILSSKKLLLSDSGFYLCAWSSSPAQYFGPGTRLTVT.

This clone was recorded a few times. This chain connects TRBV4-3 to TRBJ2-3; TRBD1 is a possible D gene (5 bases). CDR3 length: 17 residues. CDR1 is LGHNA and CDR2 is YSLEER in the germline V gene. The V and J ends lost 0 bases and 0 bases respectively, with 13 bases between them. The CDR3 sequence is CASSQDHRGFSTDTQYF. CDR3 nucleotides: TGCGCCAGCAGCCAAGATCATAGGGGCTTTAGCACAGATACGCAGTATTTT.

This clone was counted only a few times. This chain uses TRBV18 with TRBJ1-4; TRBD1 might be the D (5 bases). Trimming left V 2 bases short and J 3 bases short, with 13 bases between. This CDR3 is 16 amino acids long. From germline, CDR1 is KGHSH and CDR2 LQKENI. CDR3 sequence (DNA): TGTGCCAGCTCACCATTCGGGGGAACAGCTAATGAAAAACTGTTTTTT. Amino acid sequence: CASSPFGGTANEKLFF.

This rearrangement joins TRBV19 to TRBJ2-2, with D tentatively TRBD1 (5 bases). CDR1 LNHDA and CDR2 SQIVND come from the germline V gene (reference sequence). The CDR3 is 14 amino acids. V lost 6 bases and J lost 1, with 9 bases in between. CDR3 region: CASRRTLNTGELFF. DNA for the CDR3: TGTGCCAGTAGACGGACACTGAACACCGGGGAGCTGTTTTTT.

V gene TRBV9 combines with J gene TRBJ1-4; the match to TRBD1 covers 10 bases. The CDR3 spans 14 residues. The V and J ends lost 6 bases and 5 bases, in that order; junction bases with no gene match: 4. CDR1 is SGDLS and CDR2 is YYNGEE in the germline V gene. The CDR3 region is CASTRGQGNEKLFF. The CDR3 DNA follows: TGTGCCAGCACTCGGGGACAGGGGAATGAAAAACTGTTTTTT.

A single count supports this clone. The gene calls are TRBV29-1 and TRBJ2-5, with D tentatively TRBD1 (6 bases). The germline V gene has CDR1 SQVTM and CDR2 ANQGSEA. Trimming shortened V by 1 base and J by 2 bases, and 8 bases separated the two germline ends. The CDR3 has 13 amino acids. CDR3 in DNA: TGCAGCGTTGAAGCCAGGGGTCAAGAGACCCAGTACTTC. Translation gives CSVEARGQETQYF.

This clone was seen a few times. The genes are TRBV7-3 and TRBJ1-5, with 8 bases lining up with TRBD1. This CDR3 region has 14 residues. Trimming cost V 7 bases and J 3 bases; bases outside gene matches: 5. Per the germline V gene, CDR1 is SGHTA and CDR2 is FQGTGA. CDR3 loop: CASTPGGINQPQHF. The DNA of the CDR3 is TGTGCCAGCACCCCAGGGGGCATCAATCAGCCCCAGCATTTT.

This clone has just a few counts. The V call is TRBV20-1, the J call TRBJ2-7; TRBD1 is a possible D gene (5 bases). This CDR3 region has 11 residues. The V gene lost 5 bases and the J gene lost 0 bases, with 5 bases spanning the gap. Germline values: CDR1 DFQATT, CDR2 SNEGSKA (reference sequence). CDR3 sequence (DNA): TGCAGTGCTGGGGCCTCCTACGAGCAGTACTTC. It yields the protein CSAGASYEQYF.

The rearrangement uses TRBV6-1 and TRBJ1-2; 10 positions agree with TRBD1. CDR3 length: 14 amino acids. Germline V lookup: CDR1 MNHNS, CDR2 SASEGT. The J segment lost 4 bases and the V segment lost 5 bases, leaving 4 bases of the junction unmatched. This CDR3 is CASSLRTGGYGYTF. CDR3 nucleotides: TGTGCCAGCAGTCTTCGGACAGGGGGCTATGGCTACACCTTC.

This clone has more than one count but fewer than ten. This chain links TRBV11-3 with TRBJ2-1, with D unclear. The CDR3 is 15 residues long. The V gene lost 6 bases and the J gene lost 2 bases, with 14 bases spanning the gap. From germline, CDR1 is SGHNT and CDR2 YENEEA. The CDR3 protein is CASRRLAAAYNEQFF. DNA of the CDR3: TGTGCCAGCAGACGCCTGGCGGCGGCCTACAATGAGCAGTTCTTC.

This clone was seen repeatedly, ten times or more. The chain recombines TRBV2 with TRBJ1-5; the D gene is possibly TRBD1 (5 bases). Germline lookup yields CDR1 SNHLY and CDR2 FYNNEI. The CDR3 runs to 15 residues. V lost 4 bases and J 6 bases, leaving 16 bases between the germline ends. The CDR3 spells CASSVRIGASQPQHF. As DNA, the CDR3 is TGTGCCAGCAGTGTACGAATTGGGGCCTCTCAGCCCCAGCATTTT.

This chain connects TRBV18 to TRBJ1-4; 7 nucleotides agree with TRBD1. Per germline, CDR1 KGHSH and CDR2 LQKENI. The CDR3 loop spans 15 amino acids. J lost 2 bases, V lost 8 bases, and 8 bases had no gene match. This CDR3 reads CASALSTGTNEKLFF. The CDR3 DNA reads TGTGCCAGCGCCCTGTCGACAGGGACTAATGAAAAACTGTTTTTT.

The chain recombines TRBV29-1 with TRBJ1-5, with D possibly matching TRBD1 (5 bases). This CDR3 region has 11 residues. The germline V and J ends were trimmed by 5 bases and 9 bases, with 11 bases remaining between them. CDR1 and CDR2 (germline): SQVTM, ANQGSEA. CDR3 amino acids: CSVIWDGPQHF. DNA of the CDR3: TGCAGCGTTATCTGGGACGGGCCCCAGCATTTT.

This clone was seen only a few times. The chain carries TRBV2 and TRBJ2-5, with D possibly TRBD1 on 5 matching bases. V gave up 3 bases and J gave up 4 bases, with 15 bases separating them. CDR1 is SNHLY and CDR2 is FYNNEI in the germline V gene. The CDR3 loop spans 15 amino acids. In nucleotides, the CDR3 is TGTGCCAGCAGTGATTTTCAGGGTGGGATAGAGACCCAGTACTTC. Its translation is CASSDFQGGIETQYF.

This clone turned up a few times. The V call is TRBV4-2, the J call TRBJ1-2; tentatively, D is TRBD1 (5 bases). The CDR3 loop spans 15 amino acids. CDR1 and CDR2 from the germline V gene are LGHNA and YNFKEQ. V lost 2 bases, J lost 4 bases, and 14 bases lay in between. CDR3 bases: TGTGCCAGCAGCCAACCCCTGGTAGGGACCTATGGCTACACCTTC. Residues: CASSQPLVGTYGYTF.

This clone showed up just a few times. Here the CDR3 DNA reads TGCGCCAGCAGTGAGTTCGTCGATGCGGGGGAGCTGTTTTTT. This sequence encodes CASSEFVDAGELFF. The genes are TRBV10-1 and TRBJ2-2; D unclear. The CDR3 spans 14 residues. V was clipped by 1 base and J by 8 bases, with 11 bases between them. The germline V gene encodes CDR1 WNHNN and CDR2 SYGVQD (reference sequence).

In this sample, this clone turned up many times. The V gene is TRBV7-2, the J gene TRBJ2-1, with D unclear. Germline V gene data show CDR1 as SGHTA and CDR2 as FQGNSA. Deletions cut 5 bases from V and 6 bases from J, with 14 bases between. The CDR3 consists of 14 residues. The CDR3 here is CASSLDWSFNEQFF. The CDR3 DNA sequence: TGTGCCAGCAGCCTAGACTGGAGTTTCAATGAGCAGTTCTTC.

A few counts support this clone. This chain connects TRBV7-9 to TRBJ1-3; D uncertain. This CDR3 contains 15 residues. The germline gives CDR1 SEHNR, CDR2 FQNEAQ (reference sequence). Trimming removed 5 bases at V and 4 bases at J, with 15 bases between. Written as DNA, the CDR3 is TGTGCCAGCAGCCCTGCGGCACGAACCGGAAACACCATATATTTT. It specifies CASSPAARTGNTIYF.

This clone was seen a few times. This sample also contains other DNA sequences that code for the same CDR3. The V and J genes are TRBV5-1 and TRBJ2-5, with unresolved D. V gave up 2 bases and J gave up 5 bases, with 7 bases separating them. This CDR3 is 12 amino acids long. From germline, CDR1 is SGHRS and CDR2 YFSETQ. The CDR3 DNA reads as TGCGCCAGCAGCTTTGGTGGGGAGACCCAGTACTTC. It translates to CASSFGGETQYF.